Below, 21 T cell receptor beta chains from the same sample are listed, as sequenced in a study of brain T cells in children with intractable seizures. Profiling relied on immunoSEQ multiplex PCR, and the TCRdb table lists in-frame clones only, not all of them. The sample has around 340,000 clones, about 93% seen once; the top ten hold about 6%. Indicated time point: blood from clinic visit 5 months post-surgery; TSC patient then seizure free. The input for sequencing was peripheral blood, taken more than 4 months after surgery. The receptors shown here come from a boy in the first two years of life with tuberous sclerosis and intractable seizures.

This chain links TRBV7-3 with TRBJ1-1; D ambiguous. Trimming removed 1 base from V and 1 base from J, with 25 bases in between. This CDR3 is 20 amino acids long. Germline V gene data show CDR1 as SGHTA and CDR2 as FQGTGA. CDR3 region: CASSLNPGRTTLNSNTEAFF. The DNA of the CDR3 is TGTGCCAGCAGCTTAAATCCGGGCAGGACCACCCTCAATTCGAACACTGAAGCTTTCTTT.

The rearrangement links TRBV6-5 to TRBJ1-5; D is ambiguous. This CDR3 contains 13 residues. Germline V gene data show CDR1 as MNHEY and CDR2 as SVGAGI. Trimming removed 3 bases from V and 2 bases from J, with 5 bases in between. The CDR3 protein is CASSYNGNQPQHF. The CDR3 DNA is TGTGCCAGCAGTTATAACGGCAATCAGCCCCAGCATTTT.

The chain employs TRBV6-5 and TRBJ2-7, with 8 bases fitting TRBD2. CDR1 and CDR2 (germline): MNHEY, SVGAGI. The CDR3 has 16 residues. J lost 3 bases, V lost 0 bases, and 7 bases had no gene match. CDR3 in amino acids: CASSYSAAGDLYEQYF. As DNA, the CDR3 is TGTGCCAGCAGTTACTCGGCAGCGGGAGACCTCTACGAGCAGTACTTC.

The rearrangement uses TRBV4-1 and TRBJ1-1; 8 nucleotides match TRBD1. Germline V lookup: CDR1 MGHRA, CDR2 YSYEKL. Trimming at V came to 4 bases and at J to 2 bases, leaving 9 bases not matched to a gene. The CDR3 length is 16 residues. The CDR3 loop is CASSPPGQAPNTEAFF. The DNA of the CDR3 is TGCGCCAGCAGCCCTCCGGGACAGGCCCCTAACACTGAAGCTTTCTTT.

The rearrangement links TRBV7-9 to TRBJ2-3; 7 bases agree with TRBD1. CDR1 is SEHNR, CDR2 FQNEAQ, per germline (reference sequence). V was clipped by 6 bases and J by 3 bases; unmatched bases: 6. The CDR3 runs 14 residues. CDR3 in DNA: TGTGCCAGCAGGGATGGGGACAGTACAGATACGCAGTATTTT. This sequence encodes CASRDGDSTDTQYF.

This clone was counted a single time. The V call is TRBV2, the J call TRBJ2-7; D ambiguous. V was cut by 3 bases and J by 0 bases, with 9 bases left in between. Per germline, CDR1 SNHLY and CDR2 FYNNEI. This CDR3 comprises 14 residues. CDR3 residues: CASSDLQTSYEQYF. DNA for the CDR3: TGTGCCAGCAGTGACTTACAGACCTCCTACGAGCAGTACTTC.

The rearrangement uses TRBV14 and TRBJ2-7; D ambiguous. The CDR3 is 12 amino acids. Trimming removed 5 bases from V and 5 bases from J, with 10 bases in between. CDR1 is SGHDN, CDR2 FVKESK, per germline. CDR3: CASSYTFNEQYF. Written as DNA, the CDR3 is TGTGCCAGCAGCTATACGTTCAACGAGCAGTACTTC.

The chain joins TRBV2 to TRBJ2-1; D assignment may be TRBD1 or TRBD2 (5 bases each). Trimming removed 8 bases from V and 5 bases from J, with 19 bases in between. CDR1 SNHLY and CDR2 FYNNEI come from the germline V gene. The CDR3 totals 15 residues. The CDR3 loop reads CASGAGTNINNEQFF. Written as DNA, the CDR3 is TGTGCCAGCGGTGCCGGGACCAACATTAACAATGAGCAGTTCTTC.

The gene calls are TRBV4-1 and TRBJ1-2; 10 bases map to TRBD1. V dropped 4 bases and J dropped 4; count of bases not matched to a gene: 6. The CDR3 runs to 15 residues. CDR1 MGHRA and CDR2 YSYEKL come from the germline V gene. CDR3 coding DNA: TGCGCCAGCAGCCCTAGACAGGGGGCTGGCTATGGCTACACCTTC. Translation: CASSPRQGAGYGYTF.

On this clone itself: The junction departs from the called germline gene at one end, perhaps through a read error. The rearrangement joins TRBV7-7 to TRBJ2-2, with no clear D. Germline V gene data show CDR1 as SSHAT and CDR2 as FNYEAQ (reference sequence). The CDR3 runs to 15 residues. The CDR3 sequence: CASSRNWGSGGELFF. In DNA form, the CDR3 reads TGTGCTAGCAGCCGAAACTGGGGAAGTGGCGGGGAGCTGTTTTTT.

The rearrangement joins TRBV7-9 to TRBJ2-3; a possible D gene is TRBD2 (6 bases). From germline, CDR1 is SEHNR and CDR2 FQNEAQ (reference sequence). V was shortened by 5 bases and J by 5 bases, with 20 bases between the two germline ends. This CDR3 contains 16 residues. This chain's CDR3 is CASSPLTRDFRDTQYF. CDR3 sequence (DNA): TGTGCCAGCAGCCCCCTGACGAGGGACTTCAGAGATACGCAGTATTTT. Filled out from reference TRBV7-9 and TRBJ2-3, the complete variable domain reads DTGVSQNPRHKITKRGQNVTFRCDPISEHNRLYWYRQTLGQGPEFLTYFQNEAQLEKSRLLSDRFSAERPKGSFSTLEIQRTEQGDSAMYLCASSPLTRDFRDTQYFGPGTRLTVL.

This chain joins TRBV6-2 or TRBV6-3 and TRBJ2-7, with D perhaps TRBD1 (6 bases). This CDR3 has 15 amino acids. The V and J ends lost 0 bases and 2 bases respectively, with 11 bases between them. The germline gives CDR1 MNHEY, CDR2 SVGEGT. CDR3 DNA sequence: TGTGCCAGCAGTTACTCGGCAGACAGGCCCTACGAGCAGTACTTC. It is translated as CASSYSADRPYEQYF.

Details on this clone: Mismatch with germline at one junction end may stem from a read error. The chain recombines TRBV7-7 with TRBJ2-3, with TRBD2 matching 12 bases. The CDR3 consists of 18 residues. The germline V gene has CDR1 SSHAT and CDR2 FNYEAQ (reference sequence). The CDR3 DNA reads TGTGCTAGCAGCTCGACTAGCGGGGGCCCTAACACCGCAGATACGCAGTATTTT. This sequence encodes CASSSTSGGPNTADTQYF.

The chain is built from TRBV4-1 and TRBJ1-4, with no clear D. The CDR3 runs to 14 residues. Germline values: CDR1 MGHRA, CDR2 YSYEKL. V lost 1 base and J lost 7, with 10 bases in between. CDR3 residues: CASSQVRFGEKLFF. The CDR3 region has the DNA TGCGCCAGCAGCCAAGTGCGCTTTGGTGAAAAACTGTTTTTT.

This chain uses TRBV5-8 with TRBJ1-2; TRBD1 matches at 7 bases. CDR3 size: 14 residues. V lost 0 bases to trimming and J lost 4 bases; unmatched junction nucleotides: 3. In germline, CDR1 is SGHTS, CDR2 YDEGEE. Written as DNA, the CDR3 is TGTGCCAGCAGCTTGGGACAGGGTTTCTATGGCTACACCTTC. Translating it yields CASSLGQGFYGYTF.

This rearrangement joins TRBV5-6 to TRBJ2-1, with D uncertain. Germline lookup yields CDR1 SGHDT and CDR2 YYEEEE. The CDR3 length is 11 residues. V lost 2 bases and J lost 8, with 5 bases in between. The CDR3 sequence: CASSFGDEQFF. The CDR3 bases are TGTGCCAGCAGCTTTGGCGATGAGCAGTTCTTC.

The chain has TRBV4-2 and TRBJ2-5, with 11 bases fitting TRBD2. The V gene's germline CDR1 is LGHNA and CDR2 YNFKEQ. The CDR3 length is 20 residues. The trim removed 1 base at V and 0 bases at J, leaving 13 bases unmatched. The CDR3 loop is CASSQVVGGLAGGNQETQYF. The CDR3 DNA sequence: TGTGCCAGCAGCCAAGTAGTCGGAGGTCTAGCGGGAGGAAACCAAGAGACCCAGTACTTC.

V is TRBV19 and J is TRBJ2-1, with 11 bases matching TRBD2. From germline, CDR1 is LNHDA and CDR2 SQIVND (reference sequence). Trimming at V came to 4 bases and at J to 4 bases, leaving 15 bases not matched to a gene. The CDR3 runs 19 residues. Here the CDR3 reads CASSTPNVAGGRRYNEQFF. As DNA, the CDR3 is TGTGCCAGTAGTACCCCCAACGTAGCGGGAGGGCGTCGGTACAATGAGCAGTTCTTC.

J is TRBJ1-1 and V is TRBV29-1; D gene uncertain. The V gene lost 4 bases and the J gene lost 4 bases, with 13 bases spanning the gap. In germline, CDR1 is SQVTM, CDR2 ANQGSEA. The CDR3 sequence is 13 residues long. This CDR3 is CSVVMIEGTEAFF. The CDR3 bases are TGCAGCGTTGTGATGATTGAAGGCACTGAAGCTTTCTTT.

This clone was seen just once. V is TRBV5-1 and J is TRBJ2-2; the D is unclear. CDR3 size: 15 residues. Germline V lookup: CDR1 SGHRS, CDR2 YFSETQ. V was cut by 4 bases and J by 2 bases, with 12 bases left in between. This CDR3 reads CASSPRTRNTGELFF. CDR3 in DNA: TGCGCCAGCAGCCCCAGGACGAGAAACACCGGGGAGCTGTTTTTT. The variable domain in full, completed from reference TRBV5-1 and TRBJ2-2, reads KAGVTQTPRYLIKTRGQQVTLSCSPISGHRSVSWYQQTPGQGLQFLFEYFSETQRNKGNFPGRFSGRQFSNSRSEMNVSTLELGDSALYLCASSPRTRNTGELFFGEGSRLTVL.

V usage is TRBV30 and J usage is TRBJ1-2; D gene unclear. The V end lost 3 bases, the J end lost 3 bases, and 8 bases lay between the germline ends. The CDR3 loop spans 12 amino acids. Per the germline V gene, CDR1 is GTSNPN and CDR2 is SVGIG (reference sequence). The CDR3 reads CAWSPTHYGYTF. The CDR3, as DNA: TGTGCCTGGAGCCCGACCCACTATGGCTACACCTTC.